One sample yielded the 9 T cell receptor beta chains listed below, sequenced in a study of graft-versus-host responses after intestinal transplantation (dated by TCRdb to about 2021). The time point label, as the study defines it: cells obtained before transplantation from donor or recipient. These receptors are not linked to any known antigen. The library was built by means of the immunoSEQ multiplex PCR assay. TCRdb stores this immuneACCESS table with in-frame sequences only. Part of the clones is absent; in the studies checked, under half of the shortfall reflects unresolved V genes, and no reason is known for the rest. Recorded for this sample are about 96,000 clones; roughly 90% of them occurred a single time. The top ten constitute around 0.17% of the sample. The specimen comprised unstimulated CD4+ T cells sorted from spleen or lymph node cells, sampled before intestinal transplant. These receptors came from a human donor who received an intestinal transplant.

The chain couples TRBV6-1 to TRBJ2-1; 13 nucleotides agree with TRBD2. The length of the CDR3 is 15 residues. Germline V gene sequence: CDR1 MNHNS, CDR2 SASEGT. Trimming removed 5 bases from V and 6 bases from J; junction bases left unmatched: 4. The CDR3 DNA reads TGTGCCAGCAGTATACTAGCGGGAGGGCCCAATGAGCAGTTCTTC. It encodes CASSILAGGPNEQFF.

The chain is built from TRBV7-2 and TRBJ2-7; 7 positions match TRBD2. The CDR3 has 15 residues. Losses at the gene ends were 3 bases for V and 2 bases for J; bases not matched to a gene: 7. CDR1 SGHTA and CDR2 FQGNSA come from the germline V gene. In DNA, the CDR3 is TGTGCCAGCAGCTTTCGTAGCGGGCCCACCTACGAGCAGTACTTC. It specifies CASSFRSGPTYEQYF. Supplemented by reference TRBV7-2 and TRBJ2-7, the full variable domain reads GAGVSQSPSNKVTEKGKDVELRCDPISGHTALYWYRQSLGQGLEFLIYFQGNSAPDKSGLPSDRFSAERTGGSVSTLTIQRTQQEDSAVYLCASSFRSGPTYEQYFGPGTRLTVT.

The genes are TRBV4-2 and TRBJ1-5, with D tentatively TRBD1 (6 bases). This CDR3 spans 15 amino acids. Germline V lookup: CDR1 LGHNA, CDR2 YNFKEQ. The V end lost 0 bases, the J end lost 2 bases, and 8 bases lay between the germline ends. DNA for the CDR3: TGTGCCAGCAGCCAAGAGAGGACAGGCAATCAGCCCCAGCATTTT. Its protein is CASSQERTGNQPQHF.

This clone is a singleton in its sample. The genes are TRBV19 and TRBJ2-7; 7 nucleotides agree with TRBD2. Germline V gives CDR1 LNHDA, CDR2 SQIVND (reference sequence). The CDR3 runs 13 residues. The V and J ends lost 5 bases and 3 bases, in that order; junction bases with no gene match: 4. The CDR3 nucleotides are TGTGCCAGTAGTTCCCAGCGGGACTACGAGCAGTACTTC. Translating gives CASSSQRDYEQYF.

The CDR3 here is CASSPQGDFNQPQHF. The CDR3 coding sequence is TGTGCCAGCAGCCCCCAGGGCGACTTCAATCAGCCCCAGCATTTT. V gene TRBV6-1 combines with J gene TRBJ1-5; the D gene is possibly TRBD1 (5 bases). Germline V CDR1 and CDR2: MNHNS, SASEGT. Trimming removed 6 bases at V and 3 bases at J, with 15 bases between. The CDR3 contains 15 residues.

The chain links TRBV19 to TRBJ1-1, with D uncertain. Germline V gives CDR1 LNHDA, CDR2 SQIVND (reference sequence). The CDR3 sequence is 18 residues long. Trimming removed 5 bases at V and 0 bases at J, with 22 bases between. This chain's CDR3 is CASSSPGKTSDMNTEAFF. The CDR3, as DNA: TGTGCCAGTAGTTCTCCGGGAAAGACATCCGATATGAACACTGAAGCTTTCTTT.

The chain recombines TRBV5-1 with TRBJ2-5; weak D call: TRBD2 (7 bases). Per germline, CDR1 SGHRS and CDR2 YFSETQ. V lost 5 bases, J lost 2 bases, and 22 bases lay in between. The CDR3 contains 17 residues. For the CDR3, the DNA is TGCGCCAGCAGTCGTTGGTCGGGGGGCGCCCCGCAAGAGACCCAGTACTTC. Its translation is CASSRWSGGAPQETQYF. The full variable domain, rest sourced from reference TRBV5-1 and TRBJ2-5, is KAGVTQTPRYLIKTRGQQVTLSCSPISGHRSVSWYQQTPGQGLQFLFEYFSETQRNKGNFPGRFSGRQFSNSRSEMNVSTLELGDSALYLCASSRWSGGAPQETQYFGPGTRLLVL.

The chain combines TRBV11-3 with TRBJ2-2; D gene unclear. CDR3 length: 16 amino acids. The V gene's germline CDR1 is SGHNT and CDR2 YENEEA. V was trimmed by 1 base and J by 0 bases, leaving 9 bases between them. The CDR3 region has the DNA TGTGCCAGCAGCTTAGGAGGCACCGCGAACACCGGGGAGCTGTTTTTT. Protein product: CASSLGGTANTGELFF.

This chain connects TRBV6-5 to TRBJ1-1, with D possibly matching TRBD1 (6 bases). V was shortened by 6 bases and J by 2 bases, with 16 bases between the two germline ends. Germline V gene lookup returns CDR1 MNHEY and CDR2 SVGAGI. CDR3 length: 15 residues. DNA of the CDR3: TGTGCCAGCAGCCGCAATCGACAGGCTAACACTGAAGCTTTCTTT. This translates into CASSRNRQANTEAFF.